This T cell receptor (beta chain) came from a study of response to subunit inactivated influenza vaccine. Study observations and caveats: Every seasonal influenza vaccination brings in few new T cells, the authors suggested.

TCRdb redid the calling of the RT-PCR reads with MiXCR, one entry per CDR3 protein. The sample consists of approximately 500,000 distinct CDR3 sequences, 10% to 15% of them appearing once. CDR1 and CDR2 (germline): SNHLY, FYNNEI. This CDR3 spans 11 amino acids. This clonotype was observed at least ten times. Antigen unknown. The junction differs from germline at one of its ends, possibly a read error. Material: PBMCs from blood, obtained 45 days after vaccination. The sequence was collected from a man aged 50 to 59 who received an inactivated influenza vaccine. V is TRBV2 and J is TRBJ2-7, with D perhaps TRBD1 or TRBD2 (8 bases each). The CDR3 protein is CASRNRGGQDF. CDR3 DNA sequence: TGTGCCAGCAGGAACCGGGGGGGACAGGACTTC.